The 17 T cell receptor beta chains listed next were all sequenced from one sample in a study of T cells in women clearing cervical HPV infection. Assay: immunoSEQ multiplex PCR; the TCRdb copy retains only in-frame clones and omits some. The sample holds tens of thousands of clones. The sequenced sample consisted of blood buffy coat. The receptors originated from a woman between 18 and 70 years old with a cervical HPV16 infection that either progressed to CIN3+ or cleared (not recorded which).

As regards this clone: The read ends 3 residues before the CDR3 terminus; that terminus is restored from the germline J gene. The chain couples TRBV7-8 to TRBJ2-5; TRBD1 is a possible D gene (6 bases). Germline V gene sequence: CDR1 SGHVS, CDR2 FQNEAQ. The CDR3 runs to 16 residues. V was clipped by 1 base and J by 2 bases, with 14 bases between them. CDR3 in amino acids: CASSLDGPGQQETQYF. The sequenced CDR3 bases are TGTGCCAGCAGCTTAGATGGGCCCGGACAGCAAGAGACC.

As regards this clone: The read ends 3 residues early relative to the CDR3; the germline J gene fills the gap. The rearrangement uses TRBV29-1 and TRBJ2-2; no firm D call. CDR1 is SQVTM, CDR2 ANQGSEA, per germline. V was pared by 7 bases and J by 0 bases, with 9 bases between. CDR3 length equals 13 residues. The CDR3 sequence: CSGGISNTGELFF. Partial CDR3 DNA: TGCAGCGGAGGTATATCGAACACCGGGGAG.

The DNA read from the CDR3 is TGTGCCTGGGGGGGGGACATTAACTATGGT. It encodes CAWGGDINYG. The entire CDR3 sequence reads CAWGGDINYGQYF. The rearrangement joins TRBV30 to TRBJ2-4; D perhaps matches TRBD2 (7 bases). The read finishes 3 residues shy of the CDR3 end, and the germline J gene is used to complete it. The germline CDR1 and CDR2 sequences are GTSNPN and SVGIG (reference sequence). The CDR3 runs to 13 residues.

Points on this clone: The missing CDR3 end, 3 residues past where the read stops, is filled in from the germline J gene. The V gene is TRBV2, the J gene TRBJ2-1; the match to TRBD2 covers 8 bases. CDR1 and CDR2 from the germline V gene are SNHLY and FYNNEI. Trimming removed 10 bases from V and 4 bases from J; junction bases left unmatched: 12. The CDR3 has 15 amino acids. Incomplete CDR3 DNA: TGTGCCATAACGGTGGTAGCGGGGACATACAATGAG. Its protein product is CAITVVAGTYNE. The full CDR3 protein reads CAITVVAGTYNEQFF.

Concerning this clone itself: The read falls 3 residues short of the CDR3 end, and the missing part is taken from the germline J gene. The chain uses TRBV7-6 and TRBJ2-1; D call uncertain. The V gene's germline CDR1 is SGHVS and CDR2 FNYEAQ. CDR3 length: 14 residues. V was trimmed by 4 bases and J by 5 bases, leaving 12 bases between them. The CDR3 sequence: CASSSWQFNNEQFF. The CDR3 bases that were read are TGTGCCAGCAGCTCGTGGCAGTTTAACAATGAG. Based on the CDR3 plus reference TRBV7-6 and TRBJ2-1, the full variable domain is GAGVSQSPRYKVTKRGQDVALRCDPISGHVSLYWYRQALGQGPEFLTYFNYEAQQDKSGLPNDRFSAERPEGSISTLTIQRTEQRDSAMYRCASSSWQFNNEQFFGPGTRLTVL.

As to this clone: The missing CDR3 end, 3 residues past where the read stops, is filled in from the germline J gene. The chain combines TRBV6-4 with TRBJ1-5; D remains unclear. The CDR3 contains 10 residues. Trimming shortened V by 7 bases and J by 7 bases, and 5 bases separated the two germline ends. CDR1 and CDR2 from the germline V gene are MRHNA and SNTAGT. The chain's CDR3 is CASTRQPQHF. CDR3 DNA, as far as it was read: TGTGCCAGCACCAGACAGCCC.

On this clone itself: The read ends 3 residues before the CDR3 terminus; that terminus is restored from the germline J gene. The chain joins TRBV20-1 to TRBJ2-3, with TRBD1 identical over 7 bases. This CDR3 has 11 amino acids. After removal of 7 bases from V and 7 bases from J, the junction contained 5 bases not matched to a gene. CDR1 and CDR2 from the germline V gene are DFQATT and SNEGSKA (reference sequence). The CDR3 sequence: CSVTQGYTQYF. The covered CDR3 bases are TGCAGTGTTACACAGGGGTATACG.

About this clone itself: The read terminates 3 residues ahead of where the CDR3 ends, so the germline J gene completes it. This sequence joins TRBV7-8 and TRBJ1-4; D is undetermined. The CDR3 is 14 amino acids. Germline V lookup: CDR1 SGHVS, CDR2 FQNEAQ. Incomplete CDR3 DNA: TGTGCCAGCAGCTCCCCCCGGACTAATTCACCA. This gives the protein CASSSPRTNSP. The CDR3, in full, reads CASSSPRTNSPLFF. The entire variable domain, with the rest obtained from reference TRBV7-8 and TRBJ1-4, is as follows: GAGVSQSPRYKVAKRGQDVALRCDPISGHVSLFWYQQALGQGPEFLTYFQNEAQLDKSGLPSDRFFAERPEGSVSTLKIQRTQQEDSAVYLCASSSPRTNSPLFFGSGTQLSVL.

About this clone itself: The CDR3 goes on 3 residues after the read ends, and that part is filled in from the germline J gene. The rearrangement uses TRBV12-3 or TRBV12-4 and TRBJ2-2; 9 bases are shared with TRBD1. V lost 6 bases to trimming and J lost 7 bases; unmatched junction nucleotides: 12. The CDR3 is made up of 16 amino acids. The CDR3 bases that were read are TGTGCCAGCAGCGCCGGGACAGGGATCATTGGCGGGGAG. This gives the protein CASSAGTGIIGGE. The full CDR3 is CASSAGTGIIGGELFF.

Note on this clone: The read terminates 3 residues ahead of where the CDR3 ends, so the germline J gene completes it. This chain connects TRBV7-9 to TRBJ2-3, with D possibly being TRBD2 (5 bases). Germline V gives CDR1 SEHNR, CDR2 FQNEAQ (reference sequence). Trimming removed 8 bases from V and 0 bases from J, with 12 bases in between. This CDR3 spans 14 amino acids. The CDR3 DNA, read in part, is TGTGCCAGCGCCTTCGGGGAAAGCACAGATACG. Translated, it gives CASAFGESTDT. Given in full, the CDR3 is CASAFGESTDTQYF. Looking up the rest from reference TRBV7-9 and TRBJ2-3 gives the full variable domain: DTGVSQNPRHKITKRGQNVTFRCDPISEHNRLYWYRQTLGQGPEFLTYFQNEAQLEKSRLLSDRFSAERPKGSFSTLEIQRTEQGDSAMYLCASAFGESTDTQYFGPGTRLTVL.

A note on this clone: The read is 3 residues too short to cover the CDR3 end, so that end is filled in from the germline J gene. V is TRBV5-1 and J is TRBJ2-1; weak D call: TRBD2 (5 bases). The V end lost 2 bases, the J end lost 2 bases, and 5 bases lay between the germline ends. Germline CDR1 SGHRS, CDR2 YFSETQ. This CDR3 comprises 13 residues. CDR3 amino acids: CASSFGAYNEQFF. CDR3 DNA, as far as it was read: TGCGCCAGCAGCTTCGGGGCCTACAATGAG.

About this clone itself: The read stops 3 residues short of the end of the CDR3; the missing end is completed from the germline J gene. This chain uses TRBV5-1 with TRBJ2-1; D is uncertain. V lost 2 bases and J 6 bases, leaving 15 bases between the germline ends. The CDR3 contains 15 residues. Germline CDR1 reads SGHRS; CDR2 reads YFSETQ. The CDR3 here is CASSLSIAPGNEQFF. The sequenced part of the CDR3 DNA is TGCGCCAGCAGCTTAAGTATCGCCCCCGGCAATGAG. Looking up the rest from reference TRBV5-1 and TRBJ2-1 gives the full variable domain: KAGVTQTPRYLIKTRGQQVTLSCSPISGHRSVSWYQQTPGQGLQFLFEYFSETQRNKGNFPGRFSGRQFSNSRSEMNVSTLELGDSALYLCASSLSIAPGNEQFFGPGTRLTVL.

On this clone: The CDR3 end falls 3 residues outside the read, so it is completed with the germline J gene. The chain joins TRBV18 to TRBJ1-6, with 10 nucleotides matching TRBD1. Per germline, CDR1 KGHSH and CDR2 LQKENI. V was clipped by 6 bases and J by 7 bases; unmatched bases: 9. The CDR3 totals 16 residues. The DNA read from the CDR3 is TGTGCCAGCTCTTACGTCGGACAGGGGGGCAATTCACCC. Translation: CASSYVGQGGNSP. Given in full, the CDR3 is CASSYVGQGGNSPLHF.

Concerning this clone: The read terminates 3 residues before the CDR3 end, so the remaining end is supplied by the germline J gene. The chain combines TRBV6-2 or TRBV6-3 with TRBJ1-2; the D gene is possibly TRBD1 (5 bases). Trimming took off 5 bases at V and 4 bases at J, with 14 bases between the two ends. CDR1 and CDR2 from the germline V gene are MNHEY and SVGEGT. The CDR3 contains 14 residues. CDR3 DNA, as far as it was read: TGTGCCAGCAGTCGACTCACCCAGGGCTATGGC. Translation: CASSRLTQGYG. The full CDR3 sequence reads CASSRLTQGYGYTF.

A remark on this clone: The read gets to within 3 residues of the CDR3 end, and the germline J gene fills in the rest. The chain combines TRBV19 with TRBJ2-4, with TRBD2 identical over 8 bases. The CDR3 has 18 amino acids. With 0 bases clipped from V and 1 base from J, the junction kept 8 bases outside the gene matches. The germline CDR1 and CDR2 sequences are LNHDA and SQIVND (reference sequence). The DNA read from the CDR3 is TGTGCCAGTAGTATAGATCCCCCGGGGGGGCTGGCCAAAAACATT. Amino acid sequence: CASSIDPPGGLAKNI. The CDR3 as a whole reads CASSIDPPGGLAKNIQYF.

By frequency, this clone is medium-sized. The read stops 3 residues short of the end of the CDR3; the missing end is completed from the germline J gene. The gene calls are TRBV7-2 and TRBJ2-1, with 7 bases that match TRBD1. V lost 0 bases to trimming and J lost 9 bases; unmatched junction nucleotides: 17. Germline V gives CDR1 SGHTA, CDR2 FQGNSA. CDR3 length equals 18 residues. CDR3 DNA (partial): TGTGCCAGCAGCTTAGCGTTAGAGACAAGGGGGCGCGTAGGTGAG. Residues: CASSLALETRGRVGE. The whole CDR3 sequence is CASSLALETRGRVGEQFF. Full variable domain (missing parts from reference TRBV7-2 and TRBJ2-1): GAGVSQSPSNKVTEKGKDVELRCDPISGHTALYWYRQSLGQGLEFLIYFQGNSAPDKSGLPSDRFSAERTGGSVSTLTIQRTQQEDSAVYLCASSLALETRGRVGEQFFGPGTRLTVL.

A note on this clone: An end of the junction differs from the germline gene, which may be a read error. The CDR3 extends 3 residues past the end of the read, so its final part is completed from the germline J gene. Different DNA sequences within this sample yield the same CDR3. The chain carries TRBV5-5 and TRBJ1-2; possibly TRBD1 for D (5 bases). In germline, CDR1 is SGHKS, CDR2 YYEKEE (reference sequence). This CDR3 comprises 13 residues. The CDR3 protein is CASSLAGNYGYTF. CDR3 DNA, as far as it was read: TGTGCCAGCAGCTTGGCAGGGAACTATGGA.